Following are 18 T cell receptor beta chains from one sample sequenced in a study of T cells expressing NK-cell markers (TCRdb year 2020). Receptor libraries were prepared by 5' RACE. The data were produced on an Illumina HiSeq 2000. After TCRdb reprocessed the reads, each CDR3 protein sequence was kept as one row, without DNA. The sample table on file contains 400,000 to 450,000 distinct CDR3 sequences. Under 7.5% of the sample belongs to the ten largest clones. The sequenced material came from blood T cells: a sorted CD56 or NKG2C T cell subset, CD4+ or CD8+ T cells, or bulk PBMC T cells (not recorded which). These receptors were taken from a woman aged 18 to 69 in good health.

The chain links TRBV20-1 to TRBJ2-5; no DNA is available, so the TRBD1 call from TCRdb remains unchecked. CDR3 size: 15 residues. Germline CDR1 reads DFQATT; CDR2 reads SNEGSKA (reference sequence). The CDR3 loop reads CSASDRQGTRETQYF.

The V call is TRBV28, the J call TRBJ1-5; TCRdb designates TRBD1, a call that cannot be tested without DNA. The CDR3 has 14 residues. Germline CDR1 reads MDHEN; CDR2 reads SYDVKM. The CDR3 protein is CASRDGITNQPQHF.

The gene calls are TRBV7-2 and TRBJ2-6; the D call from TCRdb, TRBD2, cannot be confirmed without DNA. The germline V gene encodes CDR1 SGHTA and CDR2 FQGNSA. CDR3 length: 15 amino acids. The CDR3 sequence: CASSFGPSGANVLTF.

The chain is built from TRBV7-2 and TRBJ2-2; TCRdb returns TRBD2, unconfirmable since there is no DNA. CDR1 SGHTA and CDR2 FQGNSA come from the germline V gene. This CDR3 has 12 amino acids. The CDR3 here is CASSWEAGELFF.

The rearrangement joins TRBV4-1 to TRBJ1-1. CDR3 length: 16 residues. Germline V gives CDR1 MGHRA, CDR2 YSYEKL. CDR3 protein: CASSQPTRRLNTEAFF.

CDR3 amino acids: CASSRGLSTDTQYF. The chain links TRBV7-3 to TRBJ2-3; there is no DNA to check the TCRdb D call of TRBD2. In germline, CDR1 is SGHTA, CDR2 FQGTGA. The CDR3 is 14 residues long.

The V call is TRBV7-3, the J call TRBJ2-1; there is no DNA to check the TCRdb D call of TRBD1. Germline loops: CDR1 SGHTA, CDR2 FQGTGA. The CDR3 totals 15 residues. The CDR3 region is CASTLGASTYNEQFF.

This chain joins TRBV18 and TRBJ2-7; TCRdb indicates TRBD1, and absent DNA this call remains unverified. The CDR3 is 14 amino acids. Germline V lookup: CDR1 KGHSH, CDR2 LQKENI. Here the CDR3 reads CASSPRSGGDEQYF.

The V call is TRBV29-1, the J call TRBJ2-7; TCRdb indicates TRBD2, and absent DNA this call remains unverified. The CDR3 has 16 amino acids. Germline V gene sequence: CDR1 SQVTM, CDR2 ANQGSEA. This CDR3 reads CSVAPGGTSGAYEQYF.

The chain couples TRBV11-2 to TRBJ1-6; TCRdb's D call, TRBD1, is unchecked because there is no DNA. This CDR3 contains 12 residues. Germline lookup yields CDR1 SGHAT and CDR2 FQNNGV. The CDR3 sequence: CASSPGSSPLHF. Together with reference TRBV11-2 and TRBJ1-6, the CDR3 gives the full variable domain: EAGVAQSPRYKIIEKRQSVAFWCNPISGHATLYWYQQILGQGPKLLIQFQNNGVVDDSQLPKDRFSAERLKGVDSTLKIQPAKLEDSAVYLCASSPGSSPLHFGNGTRLTVT.

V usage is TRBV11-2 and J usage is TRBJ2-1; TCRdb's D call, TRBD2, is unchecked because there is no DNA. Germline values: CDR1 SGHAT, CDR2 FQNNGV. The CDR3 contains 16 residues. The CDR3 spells CASTLRPTKVLNEQFF.

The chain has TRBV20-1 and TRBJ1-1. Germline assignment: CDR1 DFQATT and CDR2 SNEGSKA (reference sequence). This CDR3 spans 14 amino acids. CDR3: CSAARSFINTEAFF.

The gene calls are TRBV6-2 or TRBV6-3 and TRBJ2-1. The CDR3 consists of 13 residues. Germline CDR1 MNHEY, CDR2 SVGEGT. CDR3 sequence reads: CASMRFSQWEQFF.

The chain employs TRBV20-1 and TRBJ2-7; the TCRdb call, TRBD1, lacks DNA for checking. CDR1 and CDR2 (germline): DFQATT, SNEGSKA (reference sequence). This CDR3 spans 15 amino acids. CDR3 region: CSATPPHLGGYEQYF.

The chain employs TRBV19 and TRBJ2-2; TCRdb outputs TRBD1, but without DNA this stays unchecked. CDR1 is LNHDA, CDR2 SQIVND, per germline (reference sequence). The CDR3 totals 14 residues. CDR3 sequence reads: CASTGAFNTGELFF.

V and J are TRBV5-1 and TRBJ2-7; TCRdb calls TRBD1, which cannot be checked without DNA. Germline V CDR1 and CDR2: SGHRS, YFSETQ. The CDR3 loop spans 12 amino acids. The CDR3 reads CASSQDSGEQYF. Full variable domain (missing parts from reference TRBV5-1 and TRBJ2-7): KAGVTQTPRYLIKTRGQQVTLSCSPISGHRSVSWYQQTPGQGLQFLFEYFSETQRNKGNFPGRFSGRQFSNSRSEMNVSTLELGDSALYLCASSQDSGEQYFGPGTRLTVT.

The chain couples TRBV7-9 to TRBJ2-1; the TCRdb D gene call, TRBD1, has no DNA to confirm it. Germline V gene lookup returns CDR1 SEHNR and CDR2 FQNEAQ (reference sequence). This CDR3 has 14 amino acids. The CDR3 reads CASSLTGTYNEQFF.

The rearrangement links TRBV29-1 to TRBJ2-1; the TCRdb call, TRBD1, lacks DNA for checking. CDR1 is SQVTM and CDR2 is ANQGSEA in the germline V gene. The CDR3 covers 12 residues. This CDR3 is CSVVWGSNEQFF.